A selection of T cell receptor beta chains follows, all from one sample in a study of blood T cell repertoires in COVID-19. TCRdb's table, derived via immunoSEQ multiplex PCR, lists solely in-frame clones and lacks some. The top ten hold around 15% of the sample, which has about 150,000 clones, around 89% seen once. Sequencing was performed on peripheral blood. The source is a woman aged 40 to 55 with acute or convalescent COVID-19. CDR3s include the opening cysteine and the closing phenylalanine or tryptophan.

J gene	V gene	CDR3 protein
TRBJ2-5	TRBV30	CAWSPRQETQYF
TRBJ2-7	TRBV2	CASRSTGEGSEQYF
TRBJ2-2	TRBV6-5	CASLKDRASTGELFF
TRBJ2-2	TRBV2	CASRSIGAGGLFRTGELFF
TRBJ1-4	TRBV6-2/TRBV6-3	CASSYWGQSTNEKLFF
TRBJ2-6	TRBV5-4	CASSLDNVGANVLTF
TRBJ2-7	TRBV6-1	CASSEFTGILNEQYF
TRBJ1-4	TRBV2	CASSDRLVMNEKLFF
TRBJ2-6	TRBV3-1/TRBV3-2	CASSLRVGANVLTF
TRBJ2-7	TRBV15	CATSRDPGGYEQYF
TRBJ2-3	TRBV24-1	CATGWSGTGNTDTQYF
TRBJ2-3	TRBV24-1	CATSAGGETDTQYF
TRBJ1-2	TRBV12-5	CASGANRGSGYTF
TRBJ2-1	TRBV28	CASNAFDRAIAYNEQFF
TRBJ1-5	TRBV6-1	CASSEFRGGFSQPQHF
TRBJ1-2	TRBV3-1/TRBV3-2	CASSQDWKGVDGYTF
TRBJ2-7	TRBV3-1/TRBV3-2	CASSHLALSYEQYF
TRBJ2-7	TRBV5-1	CASSPGDRWDSYEQYF
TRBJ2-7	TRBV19	CASSRTGGIYEQYF
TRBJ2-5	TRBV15	CATSRGIGGETQYF
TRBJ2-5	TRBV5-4	CASSFNGETQYF
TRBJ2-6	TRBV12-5	CASGLRVSAGANVLTF
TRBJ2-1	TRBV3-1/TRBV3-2	CASSHSWTTRNEQFF
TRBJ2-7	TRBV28	CASSTDRMGEQYF
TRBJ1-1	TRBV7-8	CASSVRDQGAEAFF
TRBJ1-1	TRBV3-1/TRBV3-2	CASSRGGENTEAFF
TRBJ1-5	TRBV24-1	CATSDGAFGNQPQHF
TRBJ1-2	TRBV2	CASTGRLDYGYTF
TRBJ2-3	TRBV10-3	CAIRESGTDTQYF
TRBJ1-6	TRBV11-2	CASSLAGDNSPLHF
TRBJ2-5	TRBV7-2	CASSQGLKETQYF